These T cell receptor beta chains were read from a single sample in a study of control samples from healthy donors and cancer patients. TCRdb keeps only in-frame clones here, not all; method: immunoSEQ multiplex PCR. The top ten clones hold 6.5% to 8% of a sample with about 85,000 clones, roughly nine tenths of them seen once. Sequences were obtained from blood. These receptors were taken from a woman aged 55-69 years in good health. Both conserved end residues are part of each CDR3. A D gene is named only where the DNA matches it firmly. A row's size may be missing; if present it is once, few, many or a size class.

abundance: once; v_gene: TRBV2; j_gene: TRBJ1-1; d_gene: .; CDR3aa: CASSGRGYTEAFF; CDR3nt: TGTGCCAGCAGTGGAAGGGGTTACACTGAAGCTTTCTTT
abundance: .; v_gene: TRBV5-1; j_gene: TRBJ1-2; d_gene: .; CDR3aa: CASSLSGWTDYGYTF; CDR3nt: TGCGCCAGCAGCTTATCAGGGTGGACGGACTATGGCTACACCTTC
abundance: once; v_gene: TRBV10-2; j_gene: TRBJ2-7; d_gene: .; CDR3aa: CASSDQGHEQYF; CDR3nt: TGCGCCAGCAGTGATCAGGGCCACGAGCAGTACTTC
abundance: .; v_gene: TRBV14; j_gene: TRBJ2-1; d_gene: .; CDR3aa: CASSSGATVKGIGNEQFF; CDR3nt: TGTGCCAGCAGCTCAGGGGCGACAGTGAAAGGTATAGGCAATGAGCAGTTCTTC
abundance: .; v_gene: TRBV25-1; j_gene: TRBJ2-3; d_gene: .; CDR3aa: CASSEGGVGWDTQYF; CDR3nt: TGTGCCAGCAGTGAAGGCGGAGTGGGGTGGGATACGCAGTATTTT
abundance: .; v_gene: TRBV3-1/TRBV3-2; j_gene: TRBJ1-4; d_gene: TRBD1; CDR3aa: CASTLRAGGYEKLFF; CDR3nt: TGTGCCAGCACCTTAAGGGCAGGGGGCTATGAAAAACTGTTTTTT
abundance: .; v_gene: TRBV6-6; j_gene: TRBJ1-1; d_gene: TRBD1; CDR3aa: CASRPGQGPSRAFF; CDR3nt: TGTGCCAGCAGACCAGGACAGGGGCCGAGTAGGGCTTTCTTT
abundance: .; v_gene: TRBV2; j_gene: TRBJ1-5; d_gene: TRBD1; CDR3aa: CASSRQGPSNQPQHF; CDR3nt: TGTGCCAGCAGTCGACAGGGTCCAAGCAATCAGCCCCAGCATTTT
abundance: .; v_gene: TRBV9; j_gene: TRBJ2-7; d_gene: .; CDR3aa: CASSVDAGLSSYEQYF; CDR3nt: TGTGCCAGCAGCGTAGATGCGGGCCTTAGCTCCTACGAGCAGTACTTC
abundance: once; v_gene: TRBV2; j_gene: TRBJ1-2; d_gene: TRBD1; CDR3aa: CASRETGGAYGYTF; CDR3nt: TGTGCCAGCAGGGAGACAGGGGGCGCCTATGGCTACACCTTC
abundance: .; v_gene: TRBV30; j_gene: TRBJ2-7; d_gene: .; CDR3aa: CAWSVHEAYEQYF; CDR3nt: TGTGCCTGGAGTGTACACGAGGCCTACGAGCAGTACTTC
abundance: .; v_gene: TRBV2; j_gene: TRBJ2-4; d_gene: .; CDR3aa: CASTPTDAKNIQYF; CDR3nt: TGTGCCAGCACCCCGACTGATGCCAAAAACATTCAGTACTTC
abundance: .; v_gene: TRBV6-6; j_gene: TRBJ1-4; d_gene: .; CDR3aa: CASQDSGGKLFF; CDR3nt: TGTGCCAGCCAGGATTCGGGGGGGAAACTGTTTTTT
abundance: few; v_gene: TRBV7-2; j_gene: TRBJ2-7; d_gene: TRBD2; CDR3aa: CASSAPGGEQYF; CDR3nt: TGTGCCAGCAGCGCCCCGGGGGGCGAGCAGTACTTC
abundance: .; v_gene: TRBV7-9; j_gene: TRBJ1-5; d_gene: .; CDR3aa: CASSPSYGPVNQPQHF; CDR3nt: TGTGCCAGCAGCCCATCATACGGACCGGTCAATCAGCCCCAGCATTTT
abundance: .; v_gene: TRBV7-9; j_gene: TRBJ1-5; d_gene: .; CDR3aa: CASSLGQENGPQHF; CDR3nt: TGTGCCAGCAGCTTAGGCCAGGAGAATGGGCCCCAGCATTTT
abundance: .; v_gene: TRBV7-2; j_gene: TRBJ2-3; d_gene: .; CDR3aa: CASSLALISTDTQYF; CDR3nt: TGTGCCAGCAGCTTAGCCCTAATAAGCACAGATACGCAGTATTTT
abundance: .; v_gene: TRBV4-1; j_gene: TRBJ2-7; d_gene: TRBD2; CDR3aa: CASSQGTSNRQYF; CDR3nt: TGCGCCAGCAGCCAAGGGACTAGCAACCGGCAGTACTTC
abundance: .; v_gene: TRBV9; j_gene: TRBJ2-2; d_gene: .; CDR3aa: CASSKLALNTGELFF; CDR3nt: TGTGCCAGCAGCAAATTGGCACTCAACACCGGGGAGCTGTTTTTT
abundance: .; v_gene: TRBV28; j_gene: TRBJ2-7; d_gene: .; CDR3aa: CASSPGSLRFYEQYF; CDR3nt: TGTGCCAGCAGTCCCGGGAGTCTCAGATTCTACGAGCAGTACTTC
abundance: .; v_gene: TRBV28; j_gene: TRBJ1-2; d_gene: TRBD1; CDR3aa: CASSPAGTGSYGYTF; CDR3nt: TGTGCCAGCTCTCCTGCCGGGACAGGGAGCTATGGCTACACCTTC
abundance: .; v_gene: TRBV2; j_gene: TRBJ1-5; d_gene: .; CDR3aa: CASRADTFSNQPQHF; CDR3nt: TGTGCCAGCAGAGCGGACACTTTTAGCAATCAGCCCCAGCATTTT
abundance: .; v_gene: TRBV19; j_gene: TRBJ2-6; d_gene: .; CDR3aa: CASQPDSGANVLTF; CDR3nt: TGTGCCAGCCAGCCGGACAGCGGGGCCAACGTCCTGACTTTC
abundance: .; v_gene: TRBV27; j_gene: TRBJ2-4; d_gene: .; CDR3aa: CASSSPQDLGAKNIQYF; CDR3nt: TGTGCCAGCAGTTCCCCCCAGGACCTAGGGGCCAAAAACATTCAGTACTTC
abundance: .; v_gene: TRBV9; j_gene: TRBJ1-2; d_gene: .; CDR3aa: CASSEAGRALGYTF; CDR3nt: TGTGCCAGCAGCGAGGCTGGGAGGGCGCTCGGCTACACCTTC
abundance: .; v_gene: TRBV7-9; j_gene: TRBJ2-1; d_gene: .; CDR3aa: CASSFVQVSYNEQFF; CDR3nt: TGTGCCAGCAGCTTTGTACAGGTTTCCTACAATGAGCAGTTCTTC
abundance: few; v_gene: TRBV6-6; j_gene: TRBJ1-4; d_gene: .; CDR3aa: CASSSLPGLPNEKLFF; CDR3nt: TGTGCCAGCAGTTCCCTACCGGGACTCCCTAATGAAAAACTGTTTTTT
abundance: .; v_gene: TRBV19; j_gene: TRBJ1-2; d_gene: .; CDR3aa: CASSLGNYGYTF; CDR3nt: TGTGCCAGTAGCCTGGGAAACTATGGCTACACCTTC
abundance: .; v_gene: TRBV29-1; j_gene: TRBJ1-1; d_gene: .; CDR3aa: CSVVVQQNTEAFF; CDR3nt: TGCAGCGTTGTAGTTCAGCAGAACACTGAAGCTTTCTTT
abundance: .; v_gene: TRBV5-1; j_gene: TRBJ2-5; d_gene: .; CDR3aa: CASNVGWSETQYF; CDR3nt: TGCGCCAGCAATGTAGGCTGGAGCGAGACCCAGTACTTC
abundance: .; v_gene: TRBV6-1; j_gene: TRBJ2-3; d_gene: .; CDR3aa: CASSEELGMADTQYF; CDR3nt: TGTGCCAGCAGTGAAGAGTTGGGTATGGCAGATACGCAGTATTTT
abundance: .; v_gene: TRBV4-3; j_gene: TRBJ2-5; d_gene: .; CDR3aa: CASSQGGQETQYF; CDR3nt: TGCGCCAGCAGCCAAGGTGGCCAAGAGACCCAGTACTTC
abundance: .; v_gene: TRBV28; j_gene: TRBJ2-2; d_gene: TRBD2; CDR3aa: CASSARGTFSGSDGYELFF; CDR3nt: TGTGCCAGCAGTGCGAGGGGGACTTTTAGCGGGAGCGATGGTTATGAGCTGTTTTTT
abundance: .; v_gene: TRBV15; j_gene: TRBJ2-1; d_gene: TRBD2; CDR3aa: CATRTLTAGGYNEQFF; CDR3nt: TGTGCCACCAGAACCTTAACAGCGGGAGGGTACAATGAGCAGTTCTTC
abundance: .; v_gene: TRBV12-3/TRBV12-4; j_gene: TRBJ1-1; d_gene: .; CDR3aa: CACTTGNTEAFF; CDR3nt: TGTGCCTGCACCACGGGGAACACTGAAGCTTTCTTT
abundance: .; v_gene: TRBV7-8; j_gene: TRBJ2-1; d_gene: .; CDR3aa: CASSLVAEPHEQFF; CDR3nt: TGTGCCAGCAGCTTGGTGGCCGAACCCCATGAGCAGTTCTTC
abundance: .; v_gene: TRBV12-3/TRBV12-4; j_gene: TRBJ1-2; d_gene: .; CDR3aa: CASSLQGGLGYTF; CDR3nt: TGTGCCAGCAGTTTACAGGGAGGCTTGGGCTACACCTTC
abundance: .; v_gene: TRBV4-1; j_gene: TRBJ1-1; d_gene: .; CDR3aa: CASSQDRVNTEAFF; CDR3nt: TGCGCCAGCAGCCAAGATCGAGTGAACACTGAAGCTTTCTTT
abundance: .; v_gene: TRBV7-2; j_gene: TRBJ1-2; d_gene: .; CDR3aa: CASSLAGLYGYTF; CDR3nt: TGTGCCAGCAGCTTAGCAGGACTCTATGGCTACACCTTC
abundance: few; v_gene: TRBV15; j_gene: TRBJ1-1; d_gene: .; CDR3aa: CATSGRGGNTEAFF; CDR3nt: TGTGCCACCAGCGGAAGGGGTGGCAACACTGAAGCTTTCTTT
abundance: .; v_gene: TRBV28; j_gene: TRBJ2-7; d_gene: TRBD2; CDR3aa: CASSALLAGVGEQYF; CDR3nt: TGTGCCAGCAGCGCCCTTCTAGCGGGAGTCGGCGAGCAGTACTTC